This section outlines one T cell receptor (beta chain) sequence together with its context. These data belong to a study of CD8+ T cells in alopecia areata. Study context: Administration of oral tofacitinib to treated patients was at 5 to 10 mg twice daily.

The CDR3 loop spans 16 amino acids. Trimming left V 3 bases short and J 3 bases short, with 17 bases between. Germline CDR1 and CDR2: MDHEN and SYDVKM. Sequencing templates came from extracted RNA that was reverse transcribed into cDNA. This table comes from immunoSEQ multiplex PCR, and its TCRdb copy is limited to in-frame clones, with some not included. The sample has tens of thousands of clones; approximately 60% are singletons. Here the sequenced sample was CD8+ T cells sorted from blood, taken at week 0. This chain links TRBV28 with TRBJ1-1; possibly TRBD1 for D (5 bases). This TCR was sampled from a human donor with alopecia areata. CDR3 sequence: CASSFFSGAQHTEAFF. The DNA for the CDR3 is TGTGCCAGCAGTTTTTTCAGTGGGGCCCAACACACTGAAGCTTTCTTT.